In this sample, the clone carrying this TCR beta chain turned up a few times. Antigen unknown. The germline V gene has CDR1 MNHEY and CDR2 SMNVEV (reference sequence). The CDR3 length is 15 residues. V shed 2 bases, J shed 4 bases, and the junction held 4 bases outside the gene matches. This record belongs to a study of T cells after yellow fever vaccination. TCRdb re-analysed the 5' RACE reads in MiXCR, keeping a single row per CDR3 protein. The data contain 400,000 to 650,000 distinct CDR3 sequences, 21% of them seen just once; the ten biggest clones take up about 17%. Whole-study findings and limits: Abundant clonotypes from the bulk population could have been carried over as contaminants into FACS-sorted repertoires.

The TCR comes from a young man who received the YFV17D yellow fever vaccine. Sequenced material: PBMCs, taken approximately 22 days after the first yellow fever vaccination. V and J are TRBV27 and TRBJ2-2; TRBD2 agrees at 7 bases. The CDR3 loop reads CASSLAGVLTGELFF. The CDR3 bases are TGTGCCAGCAGTTTAGCGGGGGTTCTCACCGGGGAGCTGTTTTTT.